The sample holds many counts of the clone carrying this TCR beta chain. Its specificity is unknown. The data were obtained in a study of neurological immune-mediated disorders. General observations from the study: Multiple sclerosis was found to have the least TCR clonal expansion, below healthy controls, and HTLV-1-associated myelopathy the most.

This CDR3 has 16 amino acids. Germline V gene data show CDR1 as SGDLS and CDR2 as YYNGEE. V was pared by 0 bases and J by 4 bases, with 15 bases between. TCRdb reprocessed the 5' RACE reads with MiXCR, giving one entry per CDR3 protein. The data contain 60,000 to 75,000 distinct CDR3 sequences, roughly 10% of them singletons. Time point reported: longitudinal time-point 2. The chain joins TRBV9 to TRBJ2-3; a possible D gene is TRBD2 (7 bases). The sequencing sample was made of PBMCs. This TCR was recovered from a man in his thirties or forties in good health. The CDR3 region is CASSVEEWGGADTQYF. CDR3 nucleotide sequence: TGTGCCAGCAGCGTAGAGGAATGGGGGGGCGCAGATACGCAGTATTTT.